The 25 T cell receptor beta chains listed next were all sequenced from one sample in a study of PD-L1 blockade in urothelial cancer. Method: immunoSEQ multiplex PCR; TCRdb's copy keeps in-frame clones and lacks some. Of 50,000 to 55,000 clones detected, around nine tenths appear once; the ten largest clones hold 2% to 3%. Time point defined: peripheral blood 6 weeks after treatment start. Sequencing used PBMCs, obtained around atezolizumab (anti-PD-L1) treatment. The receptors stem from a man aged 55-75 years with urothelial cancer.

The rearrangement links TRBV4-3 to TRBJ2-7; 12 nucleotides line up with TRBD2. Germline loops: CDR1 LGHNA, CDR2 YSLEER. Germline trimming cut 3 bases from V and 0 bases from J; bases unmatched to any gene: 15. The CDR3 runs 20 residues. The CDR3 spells CASSHSYAPGLAGGSYEQYF. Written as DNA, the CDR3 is TGCGCCAGCAGCCACAGTTACGCCCCGGGACTAGCGGGCGGCTCCTACGAGCAGTACTTC.

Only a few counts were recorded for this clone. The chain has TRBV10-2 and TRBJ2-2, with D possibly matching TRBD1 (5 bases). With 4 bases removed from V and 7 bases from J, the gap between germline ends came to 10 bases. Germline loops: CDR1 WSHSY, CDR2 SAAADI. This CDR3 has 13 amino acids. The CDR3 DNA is TGCGCCAGCAGTGCAGGGTCAAACGGGGAGCTGTTTTTT. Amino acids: CASSAGSNGELFF.

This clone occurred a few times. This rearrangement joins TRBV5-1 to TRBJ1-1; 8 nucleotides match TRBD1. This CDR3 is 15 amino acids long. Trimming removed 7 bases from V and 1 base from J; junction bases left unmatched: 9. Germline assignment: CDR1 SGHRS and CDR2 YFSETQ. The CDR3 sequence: CASSTTGAPNTEAFF. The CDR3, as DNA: TGCGCCAGCTCAACGACAGGGGCTCCGAACACTGAAGCTTTCTTT.

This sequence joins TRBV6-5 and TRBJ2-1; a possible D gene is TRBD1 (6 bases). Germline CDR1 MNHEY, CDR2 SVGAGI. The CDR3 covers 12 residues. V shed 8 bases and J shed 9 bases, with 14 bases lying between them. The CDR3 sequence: CASSILGGEQFF. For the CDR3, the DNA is TGTGCCAGCTCCATCCTAGGGGGTGAGCAGTTCTTC.

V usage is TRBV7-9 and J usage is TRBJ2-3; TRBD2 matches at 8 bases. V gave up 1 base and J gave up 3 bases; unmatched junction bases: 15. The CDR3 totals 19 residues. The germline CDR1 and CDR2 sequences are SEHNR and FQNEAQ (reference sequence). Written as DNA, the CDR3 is TGTGCCAGCAGCTTAGTCAGGCTAGCGGGCCTCGGAAGAACAGATACGCAGTATTTT. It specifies CASSLVRLAGLGRTDTQYF.

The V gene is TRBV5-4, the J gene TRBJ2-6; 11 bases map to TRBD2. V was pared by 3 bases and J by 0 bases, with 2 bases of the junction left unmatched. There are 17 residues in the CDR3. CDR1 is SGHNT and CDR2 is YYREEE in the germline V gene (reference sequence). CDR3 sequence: CASSWLAGGSGANVLTF. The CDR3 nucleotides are TGTGCCAGCAGCTGGCTAGCGGGGGGCTCTGGGGCCAACGTCCTGACTTTC. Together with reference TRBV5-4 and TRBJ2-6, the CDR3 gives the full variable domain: ETGVTQSPTHLIKTRGQQVTLRCSSQSGHNTVSWYQQALGQGPQFIFQYYREEENGRGNFPPRFSGLQFPNYSSELNVNALELDDSALYLCASSWLAGGSGANVLTFGAGSRLTVL.

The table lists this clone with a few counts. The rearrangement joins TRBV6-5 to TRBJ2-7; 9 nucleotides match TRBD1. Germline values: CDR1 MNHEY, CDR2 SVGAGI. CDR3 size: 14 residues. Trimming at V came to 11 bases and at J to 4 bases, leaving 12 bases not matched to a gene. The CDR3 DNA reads TGTGCCGCACGGAGGACAGGGGCAATATACGAGCAGTACTTC. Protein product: CAARRTGAIYEQYF.

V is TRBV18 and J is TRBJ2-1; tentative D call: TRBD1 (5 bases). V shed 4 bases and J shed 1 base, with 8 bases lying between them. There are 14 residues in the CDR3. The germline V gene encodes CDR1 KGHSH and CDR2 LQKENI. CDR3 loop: CASSLPGSYNEQFF. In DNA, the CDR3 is TGTGCCAGCTCACTTCCAGGGTCCTACAATGAGCAGTTCTTC.

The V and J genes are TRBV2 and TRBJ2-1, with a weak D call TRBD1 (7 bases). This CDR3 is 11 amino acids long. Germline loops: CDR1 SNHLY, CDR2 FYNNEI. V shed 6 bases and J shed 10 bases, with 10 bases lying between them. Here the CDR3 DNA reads TGTGCCAGCAGGGCAGGGGGGGAGCAGTTCTTC. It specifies CASRAGGEQFF.

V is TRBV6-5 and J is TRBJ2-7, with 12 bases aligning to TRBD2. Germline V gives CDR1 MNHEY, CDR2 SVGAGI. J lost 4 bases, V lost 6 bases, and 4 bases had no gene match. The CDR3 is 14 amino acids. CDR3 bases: TGTGCCAGCAGCTCGACTAGCGGGAGTTACGAGCAGTACTTC. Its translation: CASSSTSGSYEQYF.

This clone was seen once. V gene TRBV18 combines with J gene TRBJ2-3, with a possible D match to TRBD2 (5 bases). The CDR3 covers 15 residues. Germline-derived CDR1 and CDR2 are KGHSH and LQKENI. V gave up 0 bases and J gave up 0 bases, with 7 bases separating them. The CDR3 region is CASSPPGGSTDTQYF. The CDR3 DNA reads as TGTGCCAGCTCACCACCTGGCGGGAGCACAGATACGCAGTATTTT.

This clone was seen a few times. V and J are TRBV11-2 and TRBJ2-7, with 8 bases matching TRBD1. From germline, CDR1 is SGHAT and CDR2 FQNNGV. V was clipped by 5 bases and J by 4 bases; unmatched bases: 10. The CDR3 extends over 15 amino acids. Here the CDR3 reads CASSLGQGGLYEQYF. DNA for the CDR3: TGTGCCAGCAGCCTAGGACAGGGCGGGCTTTACGAGCAGTACTTC.

CDR3 loop: CASSSTRGRTTGELFF. DNA of the CDR3: TGTGCCAGCAGCTCGACCCGGGGGAGGACCACCGGGGAGCTGTTTTTT. The chain employs TRBV11-2 and TRBJ2-2, with D possibly matching TRBD2 (6 bases). CDR3 length: 16 amino acids. The germline V gene encodes CDR1 SGHAT and CDR2 FQNNGV. The V end lost 4 bases, the J end lost 4 bases, and 16 bases lay between the germline ends. The entire variable domain, with the rest obtained from reference TRBV11-2 and TRBJ2-2, is as follows: EAGVAQSPRYKIIEKRQSVAFWCNPISGHATLYWYQQILGQGPKLLIQFQNNGVVDDSQLPKDRFSAERLKGVDSTLKIQPAKLEDSAVYLCASSSTRGRTTGELFFGEGSRLTVL.

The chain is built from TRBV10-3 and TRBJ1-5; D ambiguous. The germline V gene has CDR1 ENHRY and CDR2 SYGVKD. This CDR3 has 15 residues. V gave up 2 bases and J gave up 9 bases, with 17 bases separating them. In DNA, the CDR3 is TGTGCCATCAGTGAGGGCGACCGCGGGCGTCGGCCCCAGCATTTT. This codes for CAISEGDRGRRPQHF.

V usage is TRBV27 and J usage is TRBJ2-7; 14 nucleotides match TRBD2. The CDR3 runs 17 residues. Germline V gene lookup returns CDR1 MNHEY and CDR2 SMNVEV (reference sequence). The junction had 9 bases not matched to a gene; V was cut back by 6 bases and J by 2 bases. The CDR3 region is CASRGLAGAGGTYEQYF. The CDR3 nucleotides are TGTGCCAGCAGGGGACTAGCGGGGGCCGGAGGGACCTACGAGCAGTACTTC.

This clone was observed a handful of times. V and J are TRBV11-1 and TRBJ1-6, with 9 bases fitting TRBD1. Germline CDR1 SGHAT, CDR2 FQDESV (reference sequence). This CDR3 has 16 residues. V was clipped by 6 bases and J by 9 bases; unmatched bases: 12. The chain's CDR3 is CASRLTGTGSSSPLHF. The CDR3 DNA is TGTGCCAGCAGACTGACCGGGACAGGGAGTAGTTCACCCCTCCACTTT.

The DNA of the CDR3 is TGTGCCAGCAGTTGGGGGACAGGGGTAGAGACCCAGTACTTC. Amino acid sequence: CASSWGTGVETQYF. This chain connects TRBV6-5 to TRBJ2-5; 10 bases fit TRBD1. The V segment lost 4 bases and the J segment 4 bases; nucleotides outside the gene matches: 3. CDR3 length: 14 amino acids. Looked up from germline, CDR1 is MNHEY and CDR2 is SVGAGI.

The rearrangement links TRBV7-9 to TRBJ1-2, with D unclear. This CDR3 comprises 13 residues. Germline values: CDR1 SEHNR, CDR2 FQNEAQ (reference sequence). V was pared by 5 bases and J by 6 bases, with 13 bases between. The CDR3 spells CASSLEAVHGYTF. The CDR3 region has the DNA TGTGCCAGCAGCCTCGAGGCAGTACATGGCTACACCTTC.

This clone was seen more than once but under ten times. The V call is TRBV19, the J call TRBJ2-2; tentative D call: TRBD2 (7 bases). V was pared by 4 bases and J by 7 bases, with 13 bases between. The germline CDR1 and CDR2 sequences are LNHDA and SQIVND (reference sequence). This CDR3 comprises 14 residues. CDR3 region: CASSSYREGGELFF. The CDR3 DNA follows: TGTGCCAGTAGTAGTTACAGGGAGGGCGGGGAGCTGTTTTTT.

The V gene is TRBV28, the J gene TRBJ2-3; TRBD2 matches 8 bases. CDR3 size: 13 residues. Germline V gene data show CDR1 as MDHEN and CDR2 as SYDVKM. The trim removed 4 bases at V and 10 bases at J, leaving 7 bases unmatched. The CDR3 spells CASSSHLTSAQYF. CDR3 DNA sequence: TGTGCCAGCAGTTCTCATCTGACTAGCGCGCAGTATTTT.

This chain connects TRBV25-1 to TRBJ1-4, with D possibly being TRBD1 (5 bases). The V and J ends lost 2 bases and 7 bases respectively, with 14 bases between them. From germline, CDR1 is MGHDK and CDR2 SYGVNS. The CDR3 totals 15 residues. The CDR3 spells CASSETAGVSEKLFF. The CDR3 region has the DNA TGTGCCAGCAGTGAAACGGCGGGGGTTAGTGAAAAACTGTTTTTT.

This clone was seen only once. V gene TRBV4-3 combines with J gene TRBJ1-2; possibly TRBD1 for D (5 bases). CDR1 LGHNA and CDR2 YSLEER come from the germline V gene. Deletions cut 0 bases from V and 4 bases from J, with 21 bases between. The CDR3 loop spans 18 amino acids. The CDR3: CASSQEPHYTQAGYGYTF. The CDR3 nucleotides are TGCGCCAGCAGCCAAGAGCCTCATTATACACAGGCCGGCTATGGCTACACCTTC.

The CDR3 sequence: CASSSWAGVGEQFF. CDR3 nucleotides: TGTGCCAGCAGCTCATGGGCGGGAGTGGGTGAGCAGTTCTTC. The J gene is TRBJ2-1, the V gene TRBV11-2; 7 bases align to TRBD2. The CDR3 covers 14 residues. Germline values: CDR1 SGHAT, CDR2 FQNNGV. V lost 4 bases and J lost 9; bases outside the gene matches: 9.

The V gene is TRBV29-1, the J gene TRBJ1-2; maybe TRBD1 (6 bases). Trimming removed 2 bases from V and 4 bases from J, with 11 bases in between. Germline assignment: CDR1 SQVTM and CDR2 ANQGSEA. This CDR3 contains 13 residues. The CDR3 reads CSVERGGAYGYTF. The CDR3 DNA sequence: TGCAGCGTTGAAAGAGGGGGGGCCTATGGCTACACCTTC.

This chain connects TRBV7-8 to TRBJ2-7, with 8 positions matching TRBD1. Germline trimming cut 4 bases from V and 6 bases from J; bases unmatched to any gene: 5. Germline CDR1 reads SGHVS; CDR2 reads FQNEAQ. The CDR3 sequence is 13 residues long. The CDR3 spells CASSSDRDREQYF. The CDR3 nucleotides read TGTGCCAGCAGCTCGGACAGGGATCGCGAGCAGTACTTC.